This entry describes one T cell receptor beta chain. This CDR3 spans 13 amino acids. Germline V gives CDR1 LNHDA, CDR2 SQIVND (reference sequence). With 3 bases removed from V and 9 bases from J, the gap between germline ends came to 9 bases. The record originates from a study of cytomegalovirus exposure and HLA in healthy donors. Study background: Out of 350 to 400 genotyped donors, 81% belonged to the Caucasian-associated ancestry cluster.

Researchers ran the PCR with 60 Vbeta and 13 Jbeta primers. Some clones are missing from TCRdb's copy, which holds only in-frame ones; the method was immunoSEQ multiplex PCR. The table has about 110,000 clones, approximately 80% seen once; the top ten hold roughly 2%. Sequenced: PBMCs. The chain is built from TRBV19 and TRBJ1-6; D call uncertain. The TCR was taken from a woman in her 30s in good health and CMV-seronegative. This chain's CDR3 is CASSIGGSSPLHF. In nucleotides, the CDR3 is TGTGCCAGTAGTATCGGAGGGAGTTCACCCCTCCACTTT.